This TCR beta chain was obtained from a study of blood T cell repertoires in COVID-19. Study as a whole: Samples representing acute and convalescent COVID-19 were sourced from the United States, Italy and Spain. From T cells, B-cell-depleted T cells, or PBMCs came the material, which was cDNA or gDNA.

This CDR3 region has 13 residues. V was shortened by 5 bases and J by 3 bases, with 8 bases between the two germline ends. CDR1 and CDR2 (germline): SEHNR, FQNEAQ (reference sequence). Original methodology: Amplified reference gene primers provided the basis for estimating nucleated cell counts. The method was immunoSEQ multiplex PCR; TCRdb's version includes in-frame clones alone and lacks a portion of them. V, J and clone size were drawn from that table, and D and trimming were deduced from the DNA. This sample has approximately 390,000 clones, with around 89% found just once. The specimen sequenced was peripheral blood. The origin of this receptor is a man younger than 30 with active or convalescent COVID-19. This chain links TRBV7-9 with TRBJ2-1, with D possibly matching TRBD1 (5 bases). The CDR3 DNA sequence: TGTGCCAGCAGCCCGGACAACTACAATGAGCAGTTCTTC. It codes for CASSPDNYNEQFF.